The subject of this entry is one T cell receptor beta chain. Its recognized antigen is unknown. It has no much larger one-base neighbor in the sample; base qualities were not kept. A two-step multiplex PCR amplified TCR-beta CDR3 regions from genomic DNA, and the second step of the PCR added Illumina-compatible adaptors. As a commercial immunoSEQ service, TCR-beta immunosequencing was carried out on an Illumina platform. Per the authors' processing: Repertoires were described by productive clonality and by Top 10 Clones, which is the percentage of T-cell templates coming from the ten most frequent sequences. Values of productive clonality ranged from 0 to 1, with a monoclonal population indicated by a value of 1. Using log10 scatter plots, tumour-associated clones were identified as sequences that made up at least 0.1% of tumour T-cell templates yet were absent from the matched non-adjacent lung. Student's t-tests were used for two-group comparisons, ANOVA for comparisons across stages, and linear regression for relationships, with analyses done in GraphPad Prism7 and R. The source is immuneACCESS, and TCRdb retained only in-frame sequences with V and J called. Part of the clones is not carried over; for the studies checked, unresolved V genes explain less than half of this, and the remainder is unexplained. V and J calls and clone size are as listed in that table; D and trimming were resolved from the DNA. The sample table records about 1,700 clones; about 80% of these occur just once. 10% to 11% of the sample is in the top ten clones.

A distance of 14 bases separates the germline ends of V and J, which lose 0 bases and 1 base respectively. CDR3 length: 18 amino acids, cysteine to phenylalanine. Just the 54-base CDR3 DNA is kept, in frame starting at base 1. From a lookup of the germline V gene, CDR1 and CDR2 are SGHRS and YFSETQ. Normal lung samples came from the same patient and consisted of non-adjacent lung tissue collected as far from the tumour as possible, at a distance of at least 3 cm. Frozen aliquots of unsorted single-cell suspensions were used for genomic DNA extraction with the QIAamp DNA kit. Tissues were received within 2 hours of resection and processed immediately into single-cell suspensions. Tissue was broken up mechanically, digested enzymatically with DNase I, collagenase I and hyaluronidase for around 31 minutes at 37 degrees C, and then filtered and RBC-lysed. The entry originates in a study of immune cell composition in non-small cell lung cancer (dated by TCRdb to the late 2010s). General notes on the study: Histologic subtype was assigned using H&E plus p63, CK5, Napsin A and TTF-1 immunohistochemistry, mainly lung adenocarcinoma or squamous cell carcinoma. Adaptive Biotechnologies TCR-beta sequencing was carried out on 34 to 35 paired NSCLC tumour and non-adjacent lung specimens, as well as on around 25 tumour-only specimens. A handful of tumour specimens that had TCR-beta data belonged to rare histological subtypes and were left out of the subtype comparisons. Supplementary cohort #1, under twelve lung adenocarcinoma cases, had paired tumour/lung TCR-beta sequencing and TIL populations generated to assess tumour reactivity.

General study outcomes and caveats: Across some ten adenocarcinoma cases, TIL tumour reactivity correlated strongly with maximal tumour-associated clone frequency but not with overall clonality. The reactivity cohort contained only nine to ten cases, and the tumour-reactive clones were not shown to have sequences in common with the dominant in vivo tumour-associated clones. No significant correlation was found between tumour TCR-beta clonality and smoking pack-years. Nearly half of NSCLC cases had tumour-associated clones >0.5%, found in 33% of adenocarcinomas compared with around 75% of squamous carcinomas.

Material: non-adjacent lung tissue. This chain joins TRBV5-1 to TRBJ2-6; TRBD1 is a possible D gene, resting on 8 matching bases. The origin of this receptor is a human donor with non-small cell lung cancer. The CDR3 amino acid sequence is: CASSLDRGGSSGANVLTF. The DNA sequence is given as TGCGCCAGCAGCTTGGACAGGGGGGGCTCTTCTGGGGCCAACGTCCTGACTTTC.